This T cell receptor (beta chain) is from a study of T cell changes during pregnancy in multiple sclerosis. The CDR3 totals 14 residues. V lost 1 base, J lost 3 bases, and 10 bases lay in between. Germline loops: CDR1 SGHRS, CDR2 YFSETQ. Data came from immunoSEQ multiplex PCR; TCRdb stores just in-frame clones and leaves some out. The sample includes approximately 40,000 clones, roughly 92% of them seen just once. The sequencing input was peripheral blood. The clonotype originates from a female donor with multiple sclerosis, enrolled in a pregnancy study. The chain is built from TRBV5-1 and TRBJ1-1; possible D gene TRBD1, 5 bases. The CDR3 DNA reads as TGCGCCAGCAGCTTGACCAGGGCGGACACTGAAGCTTTCTTT. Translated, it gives CASSLTRADTEAFF.